Sequencing of this T cell receptor (beta chain) was carried out in a study of shared clonotypes between healthy human individuals. Study in general: Each donor's CD4 naive and CD4 memory cells filled three plates apiece, CD8 naive two, and CD8 memory one.

Sequenced by immunoSEQ multiplex PCR; TCRdb stores in-frame clones only, minus some. The table records roughly 890,000 clones, 80% to 95% of them present only once. Naive CD8 isolation took CD45RO-negative cells positively selected for CCR7 and excluded terminally differentiated effector memory CD45RA+ cells. Study-wide points: Read depth was anticipated to influence clonotype sharing among donors. Non-shared clonotypes were found to have lower generation probabilities than the clonotypes that were shared by all four of the sorted-subset donors.

Turning to this clone: The target antigen is unknown.

The CDR3 spans 14 residues. Germline assignment: CDR1 MNHNS and CDR2 SASEGT. Trimming at V came to 4 bases and at J to 8 bases, leaving 8 bases not matched to a gene. The clonotype was recovered from a man aged 25 to 40 in good health. The sample comprised naive CD8+ T cells sorted from blood. The chain recombines TRBV6-1 with TRBJ2-1, with 7 bases fitting TRBD1. The CDR3 region is CASSVRTGWDEQFF. In DNA, the CDR3 is TGTGCCAGCAGTGTGCGGACAGGCTGGGATGAGCAGTTCTTC.